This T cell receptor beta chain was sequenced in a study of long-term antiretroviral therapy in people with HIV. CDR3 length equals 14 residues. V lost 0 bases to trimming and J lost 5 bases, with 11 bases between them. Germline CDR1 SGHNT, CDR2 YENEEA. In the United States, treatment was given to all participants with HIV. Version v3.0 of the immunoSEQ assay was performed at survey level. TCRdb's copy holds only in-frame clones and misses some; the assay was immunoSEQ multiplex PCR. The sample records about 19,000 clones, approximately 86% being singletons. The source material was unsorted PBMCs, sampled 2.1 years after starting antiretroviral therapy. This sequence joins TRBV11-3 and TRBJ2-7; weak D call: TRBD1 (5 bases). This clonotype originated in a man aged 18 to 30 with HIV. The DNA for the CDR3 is TGTGCCAGCAGCTTAGATGGGGCAGACAACGAGCAGTACTTC. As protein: CASSLDGADNEQYF.